This TCR beta chain was identified during a study of blood T cell repertoires in COVID-19. As for the study in general: Whether acute or convalescent, the COVID-19 samples came from the United States, Italy and Spain. PBMCs, B-cell-depleted T cells, or T cells provided the cDNA or gDNA that made up the material.

As originally analysed: From reference gene primer amplification, estimates of nucleated cell counts were derived. Repertoires were generated with immunoSEQ multiplex PCR, while TCRdb's copy carries only in-frame clones and drops some. V, J and clone size were drawn from that table, and D and trimming were deduced from the DNA. The sample consists of almost 200,000 clones, over 80% of them appearing once. This CDR3 comprises 15 residues. Germline V gene lookup returns CDR1 SGHTA and CDR2 FQGNSA. Trimming cost V 3 bases and J 2 bases; bases outside gene matches: 6. Patients at the Seattle site were enrolled during active infection and followed longitudinally.

The sequencing input was peripheral blood. This clonotype was sampled from a man in his sixties with COVID-19, enrolled during active disease. The chain links TRBV7-2 to TRBJ2-5; 7 bases align to TRBD1. The CDR3 region has the DNA TGTGCCAGCAGCTTCTACCGGGACAGACAAGAGACCCAGTACTTC. Amino acid sequence: CASSFYRDRQETQYF. Variable domain in full (rest from reference TRBV7-2 and TRBJ2-5): GAGVSQSPSNKVTEKGKDVELRCDPISGHTALYWYRQSLGQGLEFLIYFQGNSAPDKSGLPSDRFSAERTGGSVSTLTIQRTQQEDSAVYLCASSFYRDRQETQYFGPGTRLLVL.